These 20 T cell receptor beta chains came from one sample sequenced in a study of identical twins. TCRdb ran MiXCR on the 5' RACE reads and lists one entry per CDR3 protein. The sample contains about 1.7 million distinct CDR3 sequences, 32% of which appear only once. The material sequenced was cord blood. These TCRs come from a newborn girl in good health.

This chain joins TRBV18 and TRBJ2-7; 7 bases are a match to TRBD1. The V and J ends lost 5 bases and 5 bases, in that order; junction bases with no gene match: 9. Germline CDR1 KGHSH, CDR2 LQKENI. The CDR3 has 14 amino acids. CDR3 nucleotides: TGTGCCAGCTCATCAGTGACAGGGTGGGACGAGCAGTACTTC. It specifies CASSSVTGWDEQYF.

The chain combines TRBV21-1 with TRBJ2-1; the D segment call TRBD1 is taken from the table without a DNA check. TRBV21-1 is given as a pseudogene. This CDR3 region has 17 residues. In DNA, the CDR3 is TGTGCCAGCAGCAAAGCCTCAGGCGGGAGAGGGTACAATGAGCAGTTCTTC. This sequence encodes CASSKASGGRGYNEQFF.

This clonotype was seen many times. This chain uses TRBV29-1 with TRBJ2-7, with D tentatively TRBD1 (6 bases). V gave up 1 base and J gave up 5 bases, with 9 bases separating them. Germline lookup yields CDR1 SQVTM and CDR2 ANQGSEA. The CDR3 is made up of 12 amino acids. CDR3 sequence: CSVEVDSHEQYF. The CDR3 DNA sequence: TGCAGCGTTGAAGTGGACAGCCACGAGCAGTACTTC.

This clonotype was seen a handful of times. The chain has TRBV4-2 and TRBJ2-1; 9 positions agree with TRBD2. CDR1 and CDR2 from the germline V gene are LGHNA and YNFKEQ. V lost 2 bases to trimming and J lost 0 bases; unmatched junction nucleotides: 5. This CDR3 has 17 amino acids. This chain's CDR3 is CASSQTPAGGSYNEQFF. DNA for the CDR3: TGTGCCAGCAGCCAAACTCCAGCGGGGGGCTCCTACAATGAGCAGTTCTTC.

The J gene is TRBJ2-1, the V gene TRBV5-5, with D unclear. Looked up from germline, CDR1 is SGHKS and CDR2 is YYEKEE (reference sequence). The CDR3 spans 14 residues. V was shortened by 1 base and J by 6 bases, with 11 bases between the two germline ends. DNA of the CDR3: TGTGCCAGCAGCTTGAAGCCCAGCCCCAATGAGCAGTTCTTC. Translated: CASSLKPSPNEQFF.

This clonotype was recorded at least ten times. This sequence joins TRBV20-1 and TRBJ1-5; D remains unclear. Germline CDR1 reads DFQATT; CDR2 reads SNEGSKA (reference sequence). V was cut by 0 bases and J by 4 bases, with 4 bases left in between. CDR3 length: 12 residues. CDR3 residues: CSARDKNQPQHF. The CDR3 bases are TGCAGTGCTAGAGATAAGAATCAGCCCCAGCATTTT.

This clonotype turned up a few times. The chain carries TRBV18 and TRBJ2-1; 11 bases line up with TRBD2. This CDR3 comprises 17 residues. Unmatched junction bases numbered 4, after V lost 1 base and J lost 2 bases. Germline assignment: CDR1 KGHSH and CDR2 LQKENI. Written as DNA, the CDR3 is TGTGCCAGCTCACCACTGGAGACTAGCGGGGCCTACAATGAGCAGTTCTTC. Protein product: CASSPLETSGAYNEQFF.

J is TRBJ2-7 and V is TRBV27; 7 nucleotides match TRBD2. Germline CDR1 and CDR2: MNHEY and SMNVEV (reference sequence). The CDR3 totals 17 residues. J gave up 1 base and V 2 bases, and 11 bases lay outside the gene matches. CDR3 in DNA: TGTGCCAGCAGTTTACGACCACCCAGCGGGGTATCCTACGAGCAGTACTTC. This encodes CASSLRPPSGVSYEQYF.

This clonotype has only one observation. A much larger clone differs by one base, so this may be a read error. This sequence joins TRBV6-6 and TRBJ2-1; D remains unclear. The end of the DNA is better explained by TRBJ2-7, so the J call may be wrong. Germline CDR1 and CDR2: MNHNY and SVGAGI (reference sequence). This CDR3 comprises 13 residues. The CDR3 reads CASSTMGYNEQYF. DNA of the CDR3: TGTGCCAGCAGTACAATGGGATACAATGAGCAGTACTTC.

The chain combines TRBV29-1 with TRBJ2-7; D is possibly TRBD2 (6 bases). V was trimmed by 5 bases and J by 4 bases, leaving 12 bases between them. The germline V gene has CDR1 SQVTM and CDR2 ANQGSEA. There are 12 residues in the CDR3. This CDR3 is CSVCKAGYEQYF. In nucleotides, the CDR3 is TGCAGCGTTTGCAAGGCGGGGTACGAGCAGTACTTC.

The rearrangement uses TRBV12-3 or TRBV12-4 and TRBJ2-5; D gene unclear. The germline V and J ends were trimmed by 5 bases and 3 bases, with 13 bases remaining between them. This CDR3 is built from 14 residues. In DNA form, the CDR3 reads TGTGCCAGCAGTATCAGACGGTCGGAAGAGACCCAGTACTTC. Translated, it gives CASSIRRSEETQYF.

This clonotype was seen only once. The chain links TRBV20-1 to TRBJ2-4; 8 nucleotides agree with TRBD2. The closer fit of TRBJ2-7 to the DNA end suggests the J call may be wrong. The CDR3 is 14 residues long. Germline V CDR1 and CDR2: DFQATT, SNEGSKA (reference sequence). CDR3 protein: CSAQNERGFYEQYF. The CDR3 nucleotides are TGCAGTGCTCAAAACGAGCGGGGGTTCTACGAGCAGTACTTC.

In this sample, this clonotype turned up once. The chain links TRBV5-4 to TRBJ2-1; D could derive from TRBD1 or TRBD2 (7 bases each). V was cut by 2 bases and J by 8 bases, with 20 bases left in between. Germline V gene data show CDR1 as SGHNT and CDR2 as YYREEE (reference sequence). The CDR3 has 16 amino acids. CDR3 nucleotides: TGTGCCAGCAGCTTAGGGGGCAAACGGGGGAGGGATGAGCAGTTCTTC. Protein product: CASSLGGKRGRDEQFF.

The chain links TRBV7-2 to TRBJ1-2, with a tentative D call TRBD1 (5 bases). V lost 0 bases and J lost 2, with 10 bases in between. CDR3 length: 15 residues. CDR1 and CDR2 from the germline V gene are SGHTA and FQGNSA. CDR3 coding DNA: TGTGCCAGCAGCTTAGCCCCGGACACCAACTATGGCTACACCTTC. Its translation: CASSLAPDTNYGYTF. The full variable domain, its missing parts supplied by reference TRBV7-2 and TRBJ1-2, is GAGVSQSPSNKVTEKGKDVELRCDPISGHTALYWYRQSLGQGLEFLIYFQGNSAPDKSGLPSDRFSAERTGGSVSTLTIQRTQQEDSAVYLCASSLAPDTNYGYTFGSGTRLTVV.

In its sample, this clonotype was seen a few times. The genes are TRBV6-6 and TRBJ1-6; D call uncertain. Looked up from germline, CDR1 is MNHNY and CDR2 is SVGAGI (reference sequence). This CDR3 contains 14 residues. V lost 6 bases and J lost 5, with 11 bases in between. The CDR3 loop reads CASRAQTDNSPLHF. DNA of the CDR3: TGTGCCAGCAGGGCACAGACGGATAATTCACCCCTCCACTTT.

The count of this clonotype is one. This rearrangement joins TRBV20-1 to TRBJ2-1, with 8 bases that match TRBD2. The CDR3 totals 14 residues. V was pared by 6 bases and J by 0 bases, with 4 bases of the junction left unmatched. CDR1 and CDR2 from the germline V gene are DFQATT and SNEGSKA (reference sequence). The CDR3 sequence: CSARGGLSYNEQFF. The CDR3 nucleotides read TGCAGTGCCCGGGGGGGGCTCTCCTACAATGAGCAGTTCTTC.

CDR3 DNA sequence: TGTGCCTGCATTACCTCGGACAGGGTCAGCGAGCAGTACTTC. As protein: CACITSDRVSEQYF. The rearrangement joins TRBV28 to TRBJ2-7; the match to TRBD1 covers 8 bases. Unmatched junction bases numbered 15, after V lost 11 bases and J lost 6 bases. This CDR3 is built from 14 residues. Germline CDR1 is MDHEN and CDR2 is SYDVKM.

This clonotype was seen only a few times. The J gene is TRBJ2-1, the V gene TRBV28, with 10 positions matching TRBD2. CDR1 and CDR2 (germline): MDHEN, SYDVKM. Trimming removed 10 bases from V and 0 bases from J; junction bases left unmatched: 9. The CDR3 covers 16 residues. CDR3 sequence: CAILGTSASSYNEQFF. CDR3 DNA sequence: TGTGCCATCCTCGGGACTAGCGCTAGCTCCTACAATGAGCAGTTCTTC. Variable domain in full (rest from reference TRBV28 and TRBJ2-1): DVKVTQSSRYLVKRTGEKVFLECVQDMDHENMFWYRQDPGLGLRLIYFSYDVKMKEKGDIPEGYSVSREKKERFSLILESASTNQTSMYLCAILGTSASSYNEQFFGPGTRLTVL.

The rearrangement links TRBV4-1 to TRBJ2-5, with 9 nucleotides matching TRBD2. Trimming at V came to 2 bases and at J to 11 bases, leaving 15 bases not matched to a gene. In germline, CDR1 is MGHRA, CDR2 YSYEKL. CDR3 length equals 16 residues. The CDR3 nucleotides read TGCGCCAGCAGCCAATTCCTTCTAGCGGGAATAAATGAGCAGTACTTC. Amino acids: CASSQFLLAGINEQYF.

V is TRBV28 and J is TRBJ2-5; D unclear. Between the trimmed V and J ends, which lost 4 bases and 1 base, there was a span of 13 bases. This CDR3 spans 15 amino acids. Germline CDR1 reads MDHEN; CDR2 reads SYDVKM. CDR3 amino acids: CASSYILAPQETQYF. CDR3 bases: TGTGCCAGCAGTTATATACTGGCCCCCCAAGAGACCCAGTACTTC.